One TCR beta chain is described in this entry. The antigen remains undetermined. The record originates from a study of cytomegalovirus exposure and HLA in healthy donors. Findings and limits, study-wide: Being indistinguishable, some V segments were excluded, TRBV6-2 and TRBV6-3 among them.

Likely unrecorded immune exposures existed in these nominally healthy donors. The study ran its PCR with 60 Vbeta and 13 Jbeta primers. The method was immunoSEQ multiplex PCR; TCRdb's version includes in-frame clones alone and lacks a portion of them. The sample consists of 150,000 to 200,000 clones, about 74% of them appearing once. Looked up from germline, CDR1 is SGHNT and CDR2 is YYREEE (reference sequence). This CDR3 comprises 15 residues. The ends were cut back, 4 bases at V and 3 bases at J, with 13 bases in the middle. This receptor was taken from a male donor in good health and CMV-seronegative. The specimen was PBMCs. The rearrangement joins TRBV5-4 to TRBJ1-4; TRBD1 might be the D (5 bases). In nucleotides, the CDR3 is TGTGCCAGCAGCCCCGGGGGAGGGCCTAATGAAAAACTGTTTTTT. Its protein product is CASSPGGGPNEKLFF.